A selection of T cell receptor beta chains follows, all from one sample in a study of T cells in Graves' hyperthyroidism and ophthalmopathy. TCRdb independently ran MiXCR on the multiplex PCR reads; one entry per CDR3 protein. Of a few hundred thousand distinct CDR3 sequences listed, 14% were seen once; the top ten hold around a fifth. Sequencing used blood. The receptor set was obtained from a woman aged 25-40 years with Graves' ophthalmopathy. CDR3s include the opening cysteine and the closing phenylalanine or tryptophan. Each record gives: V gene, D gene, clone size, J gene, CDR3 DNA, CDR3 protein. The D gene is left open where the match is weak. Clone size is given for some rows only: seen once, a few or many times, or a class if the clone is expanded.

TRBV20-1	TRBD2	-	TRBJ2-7	TGCGGTGCTAGAGGTATCGGGTCTAGCGGCTGCGAGCAGTACTTC	CGARGIGSSGCEQYF
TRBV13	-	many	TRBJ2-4	TGTGCCAGCAGCTTCCTAGATACCAAAAACATTCAGTACTTC	CASSFLDTKNIQYF
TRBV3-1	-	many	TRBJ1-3	TGTGCCAGCAGCCAGAGGACATCTGGAAACACCATATATTTT	CASSQRTSGNTIYF
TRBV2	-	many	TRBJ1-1	TGTGCCGGAGAGGGGGTTAGGAACACTGAAGCTTTCTTT	CAGEGVRNTEAFF
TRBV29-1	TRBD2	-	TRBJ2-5	TGCAGCGTTGAACTAGCGGGGACCTTTGATGTGTCCCAGTACTTC	CSVELAGTFDVSQYF
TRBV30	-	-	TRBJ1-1	TGTGCCTGGAGTACGGGACGGAACACTGAAGCTTTCTTT	CAWSTGRNTEAFF
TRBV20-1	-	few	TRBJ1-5	TGCAGTGCTAGAGGGGAGGGGCTGGATCAGCCCCAGCATTTT	CSARGEGLDQPQHF
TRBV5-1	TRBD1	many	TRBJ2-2	TGCGCCAGCAGCTCTGGACAGGTGACCGGGGAGCTGTTTTTT	CASSSGQVTGELFF
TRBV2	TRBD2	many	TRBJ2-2	TGTGCCAGCAGTGAAGCGTCAGGGTCAGGACTAGCGGGGCTAGGGCCGAACACCGGGGAGCTGTTTTTT	CASSEASGSGLAGLGPNTGELFF
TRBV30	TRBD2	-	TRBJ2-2	TGTGCCTGGAGACGGGGGGCCGGGGAGCTGTTTTTT	CAWRRGAGELFF
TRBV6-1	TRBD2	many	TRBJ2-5	TGTGCCAGCAGTCGACTAGCGGGGAACCAAGAGACCCAGTACTTC	CASSRLAGNQETQYF
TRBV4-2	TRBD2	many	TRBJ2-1	TGTGCCAGCAGCCAACTAGCGGGGGGGCCCGGGAAGCAGTTCTTC	CASSQLAGGPGKQFF
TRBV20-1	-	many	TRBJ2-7	TGCAGTGCTAGAGACGGTAGGGGTGGGACCTACGAGCAGTACTTC	CSARDGRGGTYEQYF
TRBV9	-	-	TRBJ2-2	TGTGCCAGCAGCGCTACAGGGAATGCGAACACCGGGGAGCTGTTTTTT	CASSATGNANTGELFF
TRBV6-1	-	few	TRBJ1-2	TGTGCCAGCACAAGGGCAGGGTTGTATGGCTACACCTTC	CASTRAGLYGYTF
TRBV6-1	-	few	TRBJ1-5	TGTGCCAGCAGCCGCTTTCTGGTAGATAGCAATCAGCCCCAGCATTTT	CASSRFLVDSNQPQHF
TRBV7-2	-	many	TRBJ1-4	TGTGCCAGCAGCTTTCTCCCAGGAGGAGAAAAACTGTTTTTT	CASSFLPGGEKLFF
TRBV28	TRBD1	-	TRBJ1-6	TGTGCCAGCAGTTTTGACAGGGAGGATTCACCCCTCCACTTT	CASSFDREDSPLHF
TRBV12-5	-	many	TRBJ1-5	TGTGCTAGTGGTTCAGGGACATTTGGCAATCAGCCCCAGCATTTT	CASGSGTFGNQPQHF
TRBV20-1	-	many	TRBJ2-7	TGCAGTGCTAGAGATCGAGCCGAAAGCGAGCAGTACTTC	CSARDRAESEQYF
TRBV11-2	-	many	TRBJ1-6	TGTGCCAGCAGTCATGACCTCCGCTCCTATAATTCACCCCTCCACTTT	CASSHDLRSYNSPLHF
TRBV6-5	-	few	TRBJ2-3	TGTGCCAGCAGTTACGGGGGGTTCGAAACAGATACGCAGTATTTT	CASSYGGFETDTQYF
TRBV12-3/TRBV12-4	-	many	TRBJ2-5	TGTGCCAGCAGTTATGACACGGAGGTGGGCCAAGAGACCCAGTACTTC	CASSYDTEVGQETQYF
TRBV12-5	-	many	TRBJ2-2	TGTGCTAGTGGTTTGGGACGGGCCGGGGAGCTGTTTTTT	CASGLGRAGELFF
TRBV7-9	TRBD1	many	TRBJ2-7	TGTGCCAGCAGCTTCGACAGGGGCTACGAGCAGTACTTC	CASSFDRGYEQYF
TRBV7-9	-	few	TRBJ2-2	TGTGCCAGCAGCCAAGCGCAAGGTGGAGCCCCTATGGGCACCGGGGAGCTGTTTTTT	CASSQAQGGAPMGTGELFF